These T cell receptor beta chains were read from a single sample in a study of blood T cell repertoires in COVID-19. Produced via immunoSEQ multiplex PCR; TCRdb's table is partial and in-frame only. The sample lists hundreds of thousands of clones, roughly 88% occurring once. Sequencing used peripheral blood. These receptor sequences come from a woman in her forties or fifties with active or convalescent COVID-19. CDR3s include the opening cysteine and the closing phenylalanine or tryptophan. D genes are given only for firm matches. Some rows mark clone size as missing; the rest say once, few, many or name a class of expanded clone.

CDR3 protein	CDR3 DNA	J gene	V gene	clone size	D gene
CASSPYQGYEQYF	TGTGCCAGCAGCCCCTACCAGGGTTACGAGCAGTACTTC	TRBJ2-7	TRBV7-2	.	.
CASRISKSTEAFF	TGTGCCAGCAGGATCTCCAAGAGCACTGAAGCTTTCTTT	TRBJ1-1	TRBV6-5	.	.
CASRAGTGHNSPLHF	TGTGCCAGCAGAGCAGGGACAGGACATAATTCACCCCTCCACTTT	TRBJ1-6	TRBV28	.	TRBD1
CASSPGTSTYNEQFF	TGTGCTAGCAGCCCCGGGACTAGCACCTACAATGAGCAGTTCTTC	TRBJ2-1	TRBV7-7	.	TRBD2
CASSWGGGTDTQYF	TGTGCCAGCAGTTGGGGCGGGGGCACAGATACGCAGTATTTT	TRBJ2-3	TRBV28	.	.
CASSLGGGTEIGEQYF	TGTGCCAGCAGCTTAGGTGGAGGTACCGAAATCGGCGAGCAGTACTTC	TRBJ2-7	TRBV7-6	.	.
CASSEGGKGAEAFF	TGTGCCAGCAGTGAAGGAGGGAAAGGTGCTGAAGCTTTCTTT	TRBJ1-1	TRBV6-1	.	.
CASSKLAGESNEQFF	TGTGCCAGCAGTAAACTAGCGGGAGAGAGCAATGAGCAGTTCTTC	TRBJ2-1	TRBV6-2/TRBV6-3	.	TRBD2
CASSPPGTSGRGEQFF	TGTGCCAGCAGTCCGCCAGGGACTAGCGGGAGGGGTGAGCAGTTCTTC	TRBJ2-1	TRBV28	.	TRBD2
CATSRDTGSGNTIYF	TGTGCCACCAGCAGAGACACTGGCTCTGGAAACACCATATATTTT	TRBJ1-3	TRBV15	.	.
CASSRTHASYEQYF	TGTGCCAGCAGTCGGACTCATGCTTCCTACGAGCAGTACTTC	TRBJ2-7	TRBV27	.	.
CASSHPRGRANQPQHF	TGTGCCAGCAGCCATCCCAGGGGTCGAGCAAATCAGCCCCAGCATTTT	TRBJ1-5	TRBV7-8	.	.
CAIRAVGTALNSPLHF	TGTGCCATCAGGGCGGTGGGGACAGCCCTTAATTCACCCCTCCACTTT	TRBJ1-6	TRBV10-3	.	TRBD1
CASSYPETKAFF	TGTGCCAGCAGTTACCCAGAAACTAAAGCTTTCTTT	TRBJ1-1	TRBV6-6	once	.
CASSQAGTKVHEQFF	TGTGCCAGCAGCCAAGCCGGGACTAAGGTCCATGAGCAGTTCTTC	TRBJ2-1	TRBV3-1/TRBV3-2	.	TRBD2
CASSFGDRFYEQYF	TGTGCCAGCAGCTTTGGAGACAGATTCTACGAGCAGTACTTC	TRBJ2-7	TRBV5-5	.	.
CASSPVEGRYNEQFF	TGTGCCAGCAGCCCCGTGGAGGGGCGGTACAATGAGCAGTTCTTC	TRBJ2-1	TRBV7-2	.	.
CASSPFTGTGNTIYF	TGCGCCAGCAGCCCCTTTACGGGGACTGGAAACACCATATATTTT	TRBJ1-3	TRBV5-1	once	.
CASSAGTGTHEKLFF	TGTGCCAGCAGCGCAGGGACAGGGACACATGAAAAACTGTTTTTT	TRBJ1-4	TRBV5-8	.	TRBD1
CASSVNRRNTEAFF	TGTGCCAGCAGCGTGAACAGGAGGAACACTGAAGCTTTCTTT	TRBJ1-1	TRBV7-2	few	.
CASRPDRGVQETQYF	TGTGCCAGCAGACCGGACAGGGGAGTACAAGAGACCCAGTACTTC	TRBJ2-5	TRBV6-5	.	TRBD1
CATGGGMDYGYTF	TGTGCCACCGGGGGTGGGATGGACTATGGCTACACCTTC	TRBJ1-2	TRBV2	once	.
CAISVNLASTDTQYF	TGTGCCATCAGTGTAAACCTAGCGAGCACAGATACGCAGTATTTT	TRBJ2-3	TRBV10-3	.	.
CASSEQGQAFF	TGTGCCAGCAGTGAACAGGGTCAAGCTTTCTTT	TRBJ1-1	TRBV6-1	.	.
CASSLDRAYEQYF	TGCGCCAGCAGCTTGGACAGGGCCTACGAGCAGTACTTC	TRBJ2-7	TRBV5-1	.	.
CASSRDRAGELFF	TGTGCCAGCAGCCGCGACAGGGCCGGGGAGCTGTTTTTT	TRBJ2-2	TRBV11-2	.	TRBD1
CASSHPGLAEEQFF	TGTGCCAGCAGCCATCCCGGATTAGCTGAGGAGCAGTTCTTC	TRBJ2-1	TRBV3-1/TRBV3-2	.	.
CASSVDRGRDEQFF	TGTGCCAGTAGTGTCGACAGGGGGCGGGATGAGCAGTTCTTC	TRBJ2-1	TRBV19	.	TRBD1
CASSPGGASGNTIYF	TGTGCCAGCAGTCCAGGGGGCGCCTCTGGAAACACCATATATTTT	TRBJ1-3	TRBV6-5	.	TRBD1
CASSQTRVLTGELFF	TGTGCCAGCAGCCAAACTAGGGTCCTCACCGGGGAGCTGTTTTTT	TRBJ2-2	TRBV4-2	once	.
CASSLWHLSGNTIYF	TGTGCCAGCAGCTTATGGCATCTCTCTGGAAACACCATATATTTT	TRBJ1-3	TRBV11-2	.	.
CASSQVSGGPDTQYF	TGTGCCAGCAGCCAGGTTAGCGGGGGGCCAGATACGCAGTATTTT	TRBJ2-3	TRBV7-3	.	TRBD2
CASSLSSYNEQFF	TGTGCCAGCAGCTTGTCTAGCTACAATGAGCAGTTCTTC	TRBJ2-1	TRBV7-2	.	.
CATRRGTGYMEQYF	TGTGCCACCCGACGAGGGACAGGGTATATGGAGCAGTACTTC	TRBJ2-7	TRBV15	.	TRBD1
CASSHRSPSYEQYF	TGTGCCAGCAGCCACAGGTCACCCTCCTACGAGCAGTACTTC	TRBJ2-7	TRBV13	.	.
CAWSIAGGQPQHF	TGTGCCTGGAGTATAGCCGGGGGACAGCCCCAGCATTTT	TRBJ1-5	TRBV30	.	.
CASSWDTATEAFF	TGCGCCAGCAGCTGGGACACTGCGACTGAAGCTTTCTTT	TRBJ1-1	TRBV5-1	once	.
CSVGTGDSYEQYF	TGCAGCGTTGGGACAGGGGATTCCTACGAGCAGTACTTC	TRBJ2-7	TRBV29-1	.	TRBD1
CACYGTGYEQYF	TGTGCCTGCTATGGGACAGGCTACGAGCAGTACTTC	TRBJ2-7	TRBV30	few	TRBD1
CASSLPPGQPQHF	TGTGCCAGCAGTTTACCTCCGGGACAGCCCCAGCATTTT	TRBJ1-5	TRBV12-3/TRBV12-4	.	.
CAWSDEFISEAFF	TGTGCCTGGAGTGATGAATTCATCAGTGAAGCTTTCTTT	TRBJ1-1	TRBV30	.	.
CASSVGQGQETQYF	TGTGCCAGCAGCGTAGGACAGGGGCAAGAGACCCAGTACTTC	TRBJ2-5	TRBV9	.	TRBD1
CASSERREAFF	TGTGCCAGCAGTGAAAGGAGGGAAGCTTTCTTT	TRBJ1-1	TRBV2	.	.
CASSYRGAGELFF	TGTGCCAGTAGTTACCGGGGGGCCGGGGAGCTGTTTTTT	TRBJ2-2	TRBV19	.	TRBD2
CASSLSLQGGEKLFF	TGTGCCAGCAGTTTATCCCTCCAGGGAGGGGAAAAACTGTTTTTT	TRBJ1-4	TRBV28	.	.
CASSFGPRRTYEQYF	TGTGCCAGCAGTTTTGGGCCTCGACGGACCTACGAGCAGTACTTC	TRBJ2-7	TRBV28	.	.
CASSQVAGVHEQYF	TGTGCCAGCAGCCAGGTGGCAGGGGTTCACGAGCAGTACTTC	TRBJ2-7	TRBV3-1/TRBV3-2	.	.
CASSGLGGGTGELFF	TGTGCCAGCAGCGGTCTAGGGGGAGGGACCGGGGAGCTGTTTTTT	TRBJ2-2	TRBV9	.	.
CATRASSTDTQYF	TGTGCCACCAGGGCGTCTAGCACAGATACGCAGTATTTT	TRBJ2-3	TRBV19	.	.
CASSRVAYNEQFF	TGTGCCAGCAGCCGCGTGGCCTACAATGAGCAGTTCTTC	TRBJ2-1	TRBV5-4	.	.
CASSLSRNTIYF	TGTGCCAGCAGTTTATCACGGAACACCATATATTTT	TRBJ1-3	TRBV12-3/TRBV12-4	.	.
CASSPTTGSYNEQFF	TGTGCCAGCAGTCCAACGACAGGGTCCTACAATGAGCAGTTCTTC	TRBJ2-1	TRBV6-4	.	TRBD1
CASSETGLFYEQYF	TGTGCCAGCAGCGAGACAGGGTTGTTCTACGAGCAGTACTTC	TRBJ2-7	TRBV14	.	TRBD1
CASSSGQGGSNQPQHF	TGTGCCAGCAGCTCCGGACAGGGGGGTAGCAATCAGCCCCAGCATTTT	TRBJ1-5	TRBV13	.	TRBD1
CAIGDSYSNQPQHF	TGTGCCATCGGGGACAGCTATAGCAATCAGCCCCAGCATTTT	TRBJ1-5	TRBV24-1	.	TRBD1
CASSSSMGFYNEQFF	TGTGCCAGCAGTTCGTCGATGGGCTTTTACAATGAGCAGTTCTTC	TRBJ2-1	TRBV27	.	.
CASSSGGLAGHNEQFF	TGTGCCAGCAGCTCCGGGGGACTAGCGGGACACAATGAGCAGTTCTTC	TRBJ2-1	TRBV5-4	.	TRBD2
CAWSVSMEKLFF	TGTGCCTGGAGTGTTTCCATGGAAAAACTGTTTTTT	TRBJ1-4	TRBV30	.	.
CASSELWERDQPQHF	TGTGCCAGCAGTGAATTATGGGAGAGGGATCAGCCCCAGCATTTT	TRBJ1-5	TRBV6-1	.	.
CASSRVPSGRYYEQYF	TGTGCCAGCAGCCGCGTCCCTAGCGGGAGGTACTACGAGCAGTACTTC	TRBJ2-7	TRBV7-2	.	TRBD2